The clone carrying this T cell receptor (beta chain) was seen just once. The data stem from a study of blood T cell repertoires in COVID-19. Study at large: Samples came from the United States, Italy and Spain, spanning acute and convalescent COVID-19.

CDR3 size: 14 residues. Germline CDR1 reads LNHNV; CDR2 reads YYDKDF (reference sequence). V shed 5 bases and J 0 bases; nucleotides not matched to a gene: 4. The method was immunoSEQ multiplex PCR; TCRdb's version includes in-frame clones alone and lacks a portion of them. Of about 280,000 clones listed, approximately 85% are singletons. The chain couples TRBV15 to TRBJ2-7; 7 bases are a match to TRBD2. The TCR sequence derives from a woman between 65 and 79 years old with acute or convalescent COVID-19. The sequencing input was peripheral blood. The DNA for the CDR3 is TGTGCCACCAGCGGCGGGGGTAGCTCCTACGAGCAGTACTTC. Its protein product is CATSGGGSSYEQYF.